This T cell receptor (beta chain) was recorded in a study of early T cells in non-severe SARS-CoV-2 infection. Between the trimmed V and J ends, which lost 2 bases and 5 bases, there was a span of 21 bases. CDR1 and CDR2 from the germline V gene are MDHEN and SYDVKM. CDR3 length equals 17 residues. TCRdb analysed the 5' RACE reads with MiXCR anew, one entry per CDR3 protein. The data contain around 92,000 distinct CDR3 sequences, 11% of them seen just once; the ten biggest clones take up approximately 5%. Sequencing was done on a sample of whole blood. The receptor's source is an adult who was a healthcare worker with PCR-confirmed SARS-CoV-2 infection or an uninfected control (not recorded which). This rearrangement joins TRBV28 to TRBJ2-5, with D perhaps TRBD2 (6 bases). CDR3 DNA sequence: TGTGCCAGCAGTTTACCGGGTGGCGACAGCGGAGGGGAGACCCAGTACTTC. Translation gives CASSLPGGDSGGETQYF.